The T cell receptor (beta chain) under discussion was sequenced for a study of beta chain features in type 1 diabetes. The study's findings and limits: There was no resolution here of whether HLA type influences TCRB rearrangement. Type 1 diabetes patients had moderately but significantly shorter TCRB CDR3s in all four CD4+ subsets.

The CDR3 is made up of 11 amino acids. Per germline, CDR1 SNHLY and CDR2 FYNNEI. The V end lost 5 bases, the J end lost 6 bases, and 7 bases lay between the germline ends. The isolated RNA, all of it, was reverse transcribed, so expressed TCRB transcripts were what got sequenced. Here immunoSEQ multiplex PCR was the method, and the copy in TCRdb shows in-frame clones only, minus some. This sample has a few hundred thousand clones; 15% occur once, and the top ten carry 0.015% to 0.019%. Note on this clone: As yet, its antigen is unknown.

The clonotype comes from a man between 18 and 35 years old with type 1 diabetes. Sequencing was performed on naive CD4+ T cells from blood. The gene calls are TRBV2 and TRBJ1-2, with TRBD1 as a possible D gene (5 bases). The CDR3 loop is CASSSGNGYTF. As DNA, the CDR3 is TGTGCCAGCAGTTCAGGGAATGGCTACACCTTC.